This is a list of T cell receptor beta chains from one sample in a study of T cell repertoires in cytomegalovirus infection. One entry per CDR3 protein results from TCRdb running MiXCR on the reads. The repertoire has some 480,000 distinct CDR3 sequences, 30% to 40% of them found once; the top ten carry roughly 16%. Their cognate antigens are unknown. Sequenced here: cultured PBMCs, sampled from culture after CMV antigen stimulation. Receptors originate from a human donor in good health (CMV status not recorded). Some clones in this sample may be carry-over from other donors' samples. Both conserved end residues are part of each CDR3. Each record gives: J gene, V gene, clone size, D gene, CDR3 protein, CDR3 DNA. A D gene is named only where the DNA matches it firmly. The size field is filled for only some rows; it gives once, few, many or a size class.

>TRBJ1-1|TRBV7-3|few|-
CASSLHGGTEAFF
TGTGCCAGCAGCCTCCACGGGGGCACTGAAGCTTTCTTT
>TRBJ1-4|TRBV11-2|many|-
CASGRGLNEKLFF
TGTGCCAGCGGGCGGGGCCTCAATGAAAAACTGTTTTTT
>TRBJ1-1|TRBV7-2|many|-
CASSLDALDRRRAFF
TGTGCCAGCAGCCTTGACGCATTGGACAGAAGACGAGCTTTCTTT
>TRBJ2-5|TRBV7-9|few|TRBD2
CASSFVAGGGWTQYF
TGTGCCAGCAGCTTCGTAGCGGGAGGAGGGTGGACCCAGTACTTC
>TRBJ2-1|TRBV24-1|-|-
CATSDFQGTYNEQFF
TGTGCCACCAGTGATTTTCAGGGGACCTACAATGAGCAGTTCTTC
>TRBJ2-4|TRBV11-2|-|-
CASSPGGGGKNIQYF
TGTGCCAGCAGCCCAGGGGGGGGGGGCAAAAACATTCAGTACTTC
>TRBJ2-5|TRBV11-2|-|TRBD1
CASRATGQETQYF
TGTGCCAGCAGAGCGACAGGGCAAGAGACCCAGTACTTC
>TRBJ2-3|TRBV10-3|-|TRBD2
CAIRIGTSGTDTQYF
TGTGCCATCAGGATTGGGACTAGCGGTACAGATACGCAGTATTTT
>TRBJ2-7|TRBV7-2|many|-
CASRTLGIEQYF
TGTGCCAGCAGAACCTTGGGGATTGAGCAGTACTTC
>TRBJ2-7|TRBV28|-|-
CASSFAGHEQYF
TGTGCCAGCAGTTTTGCGGGCCACGAGCAGTACTTC
>TRBJ2-4|TRBV7-6|-|-
CASSLGRGTLAKNIQYF
TGTGCCAGCAGCTTAGGGAGAGGTACACTAGCCAAAAACATTCAGTACTTC
>TRBJ1-1|TRBV19|many|-
CASSPGRMNTEAFF
TGTGCCAGCAGCCCGGGGAGGATGAACACTGAAGCTTTCTTT